This is a list of T cell receptor beta chains from one sample in a study of blood T cell repertoires in COVID-19. Repertoires were generated with immunoSEQ multiplex PCR, while TCRdb's copy carries only in-frame clones and drops some. This sample has 140,000 or so clones, with over 75% found just once. Source material: peripheral blood. The receptor source for this set is a man in his 70s with acute or convalescent COVID-19. Both conserved end residues are part of each CDR3. Fields, in order: J gene, V gene, clone size, D gene, CDR3 DNA, CDR3 protein. A D gene is named only where the DNA matches it firmly. Clone size is stated in some rows and not others, as once, few, many or a class when expanded.

>TRBJ2-5|TRBV5-1|once|TRBD2
TGCGCCAGCAGCTTGGCACTAGCGGGAGTTGGGGAGACCCAGTACTTC
CASSLALAGVGETQYF
>TRBJ1-6|TRBV7-2|once|TRBD1
TGTGCCAGCAGCCCCAGGAAGAGACAGGGCTCTCATTCACCCCTCCACTTT
CASSPRKRQGSHSPLHF
>TRBJ2-1|TRBV4-1|-|-
TGCGCCAGCAGCCAAGAAAGGGGGATCGCAAACAATGAGCAGTTCTTC
CASSQERGIANNEQFF
>TRBJ1-2|TRBV30|once|TRBD1
TGTGCCTGGAGTAAGCGGAGACAGGGGAGGTCGAACTATGGCTACACCTTC
CAWSKRRQGRSNYGYTF
>TRBJ2-5|TRBV6-5|-|-
TGTGCCACCACCGAGGGCCTCCCAAGCGGCCAGTACTTC
CATTEGLPSGQYF
>TRBJ1-4|TRBV10-1|few|-
TGCGCCAGCAGCTCGGACATCGGGGAAAAACTGTTTTTT
CASSSDIGEKLFF
>TRBJ2-5|TRBV5-1|-|TRBD1
TGCGCCAGTTACCGGGACAGTGAAGAGACCCAGTACTTC
CASYRDSEETQYF
>TRBJ1-6|TRBV5-1|once|TRBD1
TGCGCCAGCAGTCCGCAGGGGACAGGGAGCTCACCCCTCCACTTT
CASSPQGTGSSPLHF
>TRBJ2-5|TRBV5-1|-|-
TGCGCCAGCAGCTTTCCCGGGTTTCAGACCCAGTACTTC
CASSFPGFQTQYF
>TRBJ1-1|TRBV6-9|-|-
TGTGCCAGCAGATCGCACTTCCCAGACTGTTACACTGAAGCTTTCTTT
CASRSHFPDCYTEAFF